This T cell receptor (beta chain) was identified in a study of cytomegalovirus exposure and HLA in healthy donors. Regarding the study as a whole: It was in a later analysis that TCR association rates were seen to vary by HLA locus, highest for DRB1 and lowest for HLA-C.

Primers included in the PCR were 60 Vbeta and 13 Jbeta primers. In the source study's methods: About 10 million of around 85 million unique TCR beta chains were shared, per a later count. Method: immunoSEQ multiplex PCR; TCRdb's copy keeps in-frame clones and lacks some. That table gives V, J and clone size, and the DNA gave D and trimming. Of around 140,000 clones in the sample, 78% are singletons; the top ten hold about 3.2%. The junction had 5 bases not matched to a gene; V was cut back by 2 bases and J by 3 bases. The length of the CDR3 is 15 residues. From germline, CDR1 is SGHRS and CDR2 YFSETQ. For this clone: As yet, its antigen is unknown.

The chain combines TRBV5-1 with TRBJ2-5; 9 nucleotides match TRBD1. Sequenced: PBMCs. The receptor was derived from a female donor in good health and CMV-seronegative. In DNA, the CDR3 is TGCGCCAGCAGCTTTATGGACAGGGGTGAAGAGACCCAGTACTTC. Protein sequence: CASSFMDRGEETQYF.